This T cell receptor (beta chain) was profiled in a study of blood T cells in healthy people across ages. A sample-barcoded 5' primer and a J-beta primer mix were used in a second PCR of about 7 to 12 cycles. Using its own MiXCR run on the 5' RACE reads, TCRdb lists one record per CDR3 protein. This sample carries roughly 2 million distinct CDR3 sequences, 49% of them seen once, and the ten largest clones take over 2%. V lost 6 bases and J 5 bases, leaving 16 bases between the germline ends. Germline V lookup: CDR1 MNHEY, CDR2 SMNVEV (reference sequence). The CDR3 has 14 residues. The sample holds a few counts of this clonotype. Its specificity is unknown. Overall study results and limits: Expanded clonotype shifts may have been confounded, as the donors had an unknown CMV status.

The clonotype comes from a woman between 40 and 55 years old in good health. Sequencing was carried out using blood. J is TRBJ2-5 and V is TRBV27, with D perhaps given as TRBD1 or TRBD2 (5 bases each). CDR3 in amino acids: CASRPGTIIETQYF. The CDR3 DNA is TGTGCCAGCAGACCCGGGACGATTATCGAGACCCAGTACTTC.